These 12 T cell receptor beta chains originate from one sample sequenced in a study of CD8 T cells in ankylosing spondylitis (dated 2017 in TCRdb). The library was produced with 5' RACE. TCRdb shows the sequencer as Illumina HiSeq 2500. TCRdb trimmed the raw reads at Q25, called clones with MiXCR and kept productive beta chains. Identical CDR3 proteins give one entry, which carries the most common genes and DNA. The sample table shows 150,000 to 200,000 distinct CDR3 sequences, and around 13% are seen once. The top ten hold approximately 11% of the sample. What was sequenced was blood, either unsorted or a sorted T cell fraction (not recorded which). Source of these receptors: a female donor with ankylosing spondylitis or in good health (not recorded which).

This clonotype was counted only a few times. The V call is TRBV27, the J call TRBJ2-5; possibly TRBD1 for D (6 bases). Trimming took off 5 bases at V and 4 bases at J, with 14 bases between the two ends. CDR3 length: 14 residues. Germline V gives CDR1 MNHEY, CDR2 SMNVEV (reference sequence). In nucleotides, the CDR3 is TGTGCCAGCAGTCTCGGGACCAGGGGAGAGACCCAGTACTTC. This encodes CASSLGTRGETQYF.

V and J are TRBV7-3 and TRBJ2-3; D may be TRBD1 or TRBD2 (5 bases each). Germline V gene data show CDR1 as SGHTA and CDR2 as FQGTGA. CDR3 length equals 15 residues. V was cut by 5 bases and J by 0 bases, with 12 bases left in between. This chain's CDR3 is CASSRDGLSTDTQYF. The CDR3 coding sequence is TGTGCCAGCAGCCGGGACGGTCTAAGCACAGATACGCAGTATTTT.

This clonotype was counted at least ten times. The rearrangement uses TRBV27 and TRBJ1-2, with TRBD1 matching 7 bases. Losses at the gene ends were 6 bases for V and 1 base for J; bases not matched to a gene: 5. CDR1 and CDR2 from the germline V gene are MNHEY and SMNVEV (reference sequence). This CDR3 comprises 14 residues. CDR3 nucleotides: TGTGCCAGCAGGCGACAGGGAAGTAACTATGGCTACACCTTC. Translated: CASRRQGSNYGYTF.

Many counts were recorded for this clonotype. This rearrangement joins TRBV5-1 to TRBJ1-1; no clear D gene. The germline CDR1 and CDR2 sequences are SGHRS and YFSETQ. The V and J ends lost 7 bases and 1 base respectively, with 14 bases between them. The CDR3 is 14 residues long. In DNA, the CDR3 is TGCGCCAGCGGAGACGGACGGACGAACACTGAAGCTTTCTTT. It translates to CASGDGRTNTEAFF.

This clonotype was seen repeatedly, ten times or more. The chain has TRBV20-1 and TRBJ2-2, with 14 positions matching TRBD2. CDR3 length: 17 residues. CDR1 and CDR2 (germline): DFQATT, SNEGSKA (reference sequence). V dropped 1 base and J dropped 6; count of bases not matched to a gene: 7. This CDR3 is CSARATGTSGRSGELFF. CDR3 coding DNA: TGCAGTGCTAGAGCTACCGGGACTAGCGGGAGATCCGGGGAGCTGTTTTTT.

This clonotype was found a few times. The V gene is TRBV5-6, the J gene TRBJ1-2; 10 bases line up with TRBD1. The CDR3 is 16 residues long. Germline values: CDR1 SGHDT, CDR2 YYEEEE. The trim removed 0 bases at V and 7 bases at J, leaving 9 bases unmatched. The CDR3 DNA sequence: TGTGCCAGCAGCTTGGCCTCGACAGGGGGCTTACGTGGCTACACCTTC. Residues: CASSLASTGGLRGYTF.

This clonotype occurred a few times. The chain has TRBV20-1 and TRBJ2-3; D is ambiguous. V lost 1 base to trimming and J lost 4 bases, with 6 bases between them. This CDR3 region has 12 residues. The germline V gene has CDR1 DFQATT and CDR2 SNEGSKA (reference sequence). The DNA for the CDR3 is TGCAGTGCTAGAGTGGGGTCAGATACGCAGTATTTT. Translation: CSARVGSDTQYF.

The chain joins TRBV7-2 to TRBJ2-7, with TRBD2 matching 7 bases. With V trimmed by 3 bases and J by 4 bases, 6 bases remained unmatched. Germline V gives CDR1 SGHTA, CDR2 FQGNSA. This CDR3 contains 14 residues. CDR3 loop: CASSFGGSMYEQYF. The CDR3 region has the DNA TGTGCCAGCAGCTTTGGCGGGAGCATGTACGAGCAGTACTTC.

The sample holds a few counts of this clonotype. The chain recombines TRBV20-1 with TRBJ2-5; D ambiguous. There are 11 residues in the CDR3. The ends were cut back, 6 bases at V and 5 bases at J, with 10 bases in the middle. Germline V gives CDR1 DFQATT, CDR2 SNEGSKA (reference sequence). The CDR3 reads CSALGTETQYF. The CDR3 DNA follows: TGCAGTGCCCTGGGTACGGAGACCCAGTACTTC.

The table lists this clonotype with a few counts. V and J are TRBV5-1 and TRBJ2-7; 7 nucleotides align to TRBD2. The germline V gene encodes CDR1 SGHRS and CDR2 YFSETQ. The junction had 13 bases not matched to a gene; V was cut back by 0 bases and J by 1 base. The CDR3 runs to 18 residues. In DNA form, the CDR3 reads TGCGCCAGCAGCTTGGCCGCCTATTCGGGGGGTACATCCTACGAGCAGTACTTC. It codes for CASSLAAYSGGTSYEQYF.

This clonotype occurred many times. This chain connects TRBV4-1 to TRBJ1-2, with D perhaps matching TRBD1 (6 bases). V was trimmed by 1 base and J by 4 bases, leaving 16 bases between them. Germline assignment: CDR1 MGHRA and CDR2 YSYEKL. This CDR3 has 16 amino acids. The CDR3 is CASSQVSFTGPYGYTF. In DNA form, the CDR3 reads TGCGCCAGCAGCCAAGTAAGCTTCACAGGGCCCTATGGCTACACCTTC.

The chain is built from TRBV29-1 and TRBJ1-1, with D possibly matching TRBD1 (5 bases). Germline CDR1 is SQVTM and CDR2 is ANQGSEA. This CDR3 is built from 13 residues. Between the trimmed V and J ends, which lost 6 bases and 1 base, there was a span of 12 bases. CDR3 residues: CSVAAGQNTEAFF. The CDR3 DNA reads as TGCAGCGTCGCTGCAGGACAGAACACTGAAGCTTTCTTT.